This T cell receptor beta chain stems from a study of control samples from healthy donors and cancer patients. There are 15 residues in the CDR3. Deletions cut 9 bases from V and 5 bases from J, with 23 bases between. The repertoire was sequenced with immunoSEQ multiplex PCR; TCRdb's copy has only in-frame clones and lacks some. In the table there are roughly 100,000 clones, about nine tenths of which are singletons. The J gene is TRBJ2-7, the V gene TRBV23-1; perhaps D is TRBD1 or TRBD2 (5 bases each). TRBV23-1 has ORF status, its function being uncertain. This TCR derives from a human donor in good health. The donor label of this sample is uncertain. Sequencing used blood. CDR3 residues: CASCPSGGSCHEQYV. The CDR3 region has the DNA TGCGCCAGTTGCCCTTCTGGGGGTAGTTGTCACGAGCAGTACGTC.